Sequencing of this T cell receptor (beta chain) was carried out in a study of technical replicates of blood from several donors. CDR1 is SGHTA and CDR2 is FQGNSA in the germline V gene. The V and J ends lost 8 bases and 7 bases respectively, with 18 bases between them. CDR3 length equals 13 residues. Sequenced by immunoSEQ multiplex PCR; TCRdb stores in-frame clones only, minus some. This table has about 68,000 clones, roughly 97% appearing once. The TCR comes from a human donor in good health. V usage is TRBV7-2 and J usage is TRBJ2-7, with D tentatively TRBD2 (5 bases). The specimen sequenced was T cells isolated from PBMCs. The CDR3 DNA reads TGTGCCAGCGGGAGAAGGACTGGGCTTGAGCAGTACTTC. The encoded protein is CASGRRTGLEQYF.